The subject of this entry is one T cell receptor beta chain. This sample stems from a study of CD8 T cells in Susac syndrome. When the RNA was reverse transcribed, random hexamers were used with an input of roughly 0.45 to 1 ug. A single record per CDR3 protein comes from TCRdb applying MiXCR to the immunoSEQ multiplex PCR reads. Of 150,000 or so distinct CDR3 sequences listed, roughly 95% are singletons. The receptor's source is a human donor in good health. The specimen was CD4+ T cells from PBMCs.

The CDR3 protein is CASQRNTEAFF. The CDR3 DNA is TGCGCCAGCCAAAGGAACACTGAAGCTTTCTTT. The chain is built from TRBV4-1 and TRBJ1-1; no firm D call. Trimming pared 8 bases from V and 1 base from J, leaving 5 bases between. The CDR3 has 11 residues. Germline V gene data show CDR1 as MGHRA and CDR2 as YSYEKL.